This T cell receptor (beta chain) is from a study of TIL therapy for anti-PD-1-resistant metastatic lung cancer. Study at large: Tumors were harvested before any PD-1/PD-L1 blockade.

The libraries were made with immunoSEQ v3. The data were produced by immunoSEQ multiplex PCR, yet TCRdb's version contains in-frame clones alone and is incomplete. Among more than 50,000 clones listed, around nine tenths were seen once. V was trimmed by 2 bases and J by 7 bases, leaving 12 bases between them. Germline CDR1 and CDR2: LGHNT and FRNRAP. The CDR3 runs 15 residues. This clone was seen more than once but under ten times. Its antigen is not identified. Time point denoted: pre-treatment sample, taken before nivolumab and TIL therapy. The study, taken as a whole, reports: Patients were highly selected, enriched for treatment-naive, never-smoker and oncogene-addicted cases.

V is TRBV12-5 and J is TRBJ1-6; tentatively, D is TRBD1 (5 bases). The origin of this receptor is a person aged 25 to 79 with non-small cell lung cancer. The sequencing used blood, collected at baseline. The CDR3 DNA follows: TGTGCTAGTGGTTTGCAGGTCGGGGGAAATTCACCCCTCCACTTT. It specifies CASGLQVGGNSPLHF.